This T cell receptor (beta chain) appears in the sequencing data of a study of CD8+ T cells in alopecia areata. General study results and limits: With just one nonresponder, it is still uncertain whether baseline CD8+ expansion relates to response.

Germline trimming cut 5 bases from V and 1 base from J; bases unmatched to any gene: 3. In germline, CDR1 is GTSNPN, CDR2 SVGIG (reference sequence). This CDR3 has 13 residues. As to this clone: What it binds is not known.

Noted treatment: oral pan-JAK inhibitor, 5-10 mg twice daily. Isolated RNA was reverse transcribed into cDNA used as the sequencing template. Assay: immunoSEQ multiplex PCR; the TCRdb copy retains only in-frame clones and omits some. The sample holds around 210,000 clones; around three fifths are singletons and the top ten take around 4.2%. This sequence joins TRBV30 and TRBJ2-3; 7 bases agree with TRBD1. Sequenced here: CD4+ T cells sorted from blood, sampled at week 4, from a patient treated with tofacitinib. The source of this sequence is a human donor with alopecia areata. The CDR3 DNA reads TGTGCCTGGGAAACAGGGGGCACAGATACGCAGTATTTT. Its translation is CAWETGGTDTQYF.